This entry features one T cell receptor beta chain sequence. This clone appeared once. This clone's antigen is unknown. No quality values exist for individual bases; no much larger clone is one base distant. The CDR3 starts with the cysteine, ends with the phenylalanine, and has 12 residues. Only the CDR3 DNA is retained, 36 bases long and in frame from the first base. The germline V gene specifies MNHEY as CDR1 and SVGAGI as CDR2. The trim is 5 bases for V and 3 bases for J, with a gap of 7 bases between the germline ends. The record originates from a study of shared clonotypes between healthy human individuals (dated by TCRdb to 2019 to 2021). A note on the overall study: A few men and two women, aged 18 to 49 years, made up the cohort. To increase sequencing depth and limit assay-specific biases, different laboratories used diverse techniques to prepare libraries and sequence TCR repertoires. For each donor, CD4 naive and CD4 memory were each run on three plates, CD8 naive on two plates, and CD8 memory on one plate. Leukapheresis yielded between about 0.85 and 9.5 billion PBMCs per donor. To estimate repertoire size and how much clonotype sharing occurs between individuals, the study deeply sequenced the blood TCR repertoires of about 5 healthy adults. Broad study findings and their caveats: Only blood was sampled, and tissue TCR repertoires likely differ from those in blood. Because the study included a small number of donors, the genetic and exposure-history diversity represented was limited. Pairwise subsampling led to the expectation that sequencing depth would affect the degree of clonotype sharing among donors. Sharing across four donors was observed for about 5% of naive CD4, over 3% of naive CD8, over 2% of memory CD4, and around 0.4% of memory CD8 clonotypes. Naive subsets generally had larger estimated clonotype richness than memory subsets did. Clonotypes shared by all four sorted-subset donors showed higher generation probabilities than non-shared clonotypes. Incomplete sequencing was indicated by rarefaction of sorted-subset datasets, despite the large sequencing depth.

Donors were healthy HIV-negative adults with no recently reported acute infections or vaccinations. Every donor was a Caucasian adult residing in Nashville, Tennessee, USA. CD4+ T cells were enriched by magnetic negative selection, after which naive cells were positively selected on CD45RA and the negative fraction was taken as the memory subset. After blood collection by leukapheresis, PBMCs were isolated using Ficoll-Histopaque density gradient centrifugation and then cryopreserved in the vapor phase of liquid nitrogen. Analytical flow cytometry was used to check the purity and quantity of every magnetically sorted T cell population. From each sorted fraction, genomic DNA was isolated and quantified by UV absorbance on a Nanodrop 2000c. Using the deep immunoSEQ assay, TCR CDR3 regions were amplified from genomic DNA by multiplex PCR. Extracted genomic DNA from each cell subset was distributed evenly across all wells of several immunoSEQ 96-well plates, and each plate was treated as a replicate. Each replicate PCR for sorted subsets received about 210 ng genomic DNA, equal to about 30,000 T cell genomes. Purified libraries were measured with a Qubit 3.0 fluorometer, size-checked on a Bioanalyzer 2100, and measured again with the KAPA Library Quantification kit. A separate single-read 150-cycle Illumina NextSeq 550 flow cell was used to sequence each immunoSEQ 96-well plate. Per the source publication's procedure: The immunoSEQ output contained only junctional sequences without quality scores, so filtering could not match that applied to full-length reads. To assign V/J genes and CDR3, sequences were annotated using PyIR, a Python wrapper for IgBLAST v1.9, with IMGT germline references. Any read was removed if the V/J assignment was weak (E-value above 1e-6), the CDR3 was missing, or the read contained stop codons, out-of-frame junctions, or ambiguous translated residues. V3J clonotypes were defined as sequences sharing an identical inferred V gene, J gene, and CDR3 amino acid sequence. To compute the percentage overlap between repertoires, the number of shared unique clonotypes was divided by the size of the smaller repertoire. Three approaches were used to assess repertoire richness: RTK rarefaction, the Chao1 estimator, and Recon v2.1 estimates of unobserved clonotypes. For all TCRbeta clonotypes obtained by the gDNA method from a handful of donors, generation probabilities were computed with OLGA. TCRdb took this table from immuneACCESS and kept in-frame rearrangements with V and J called. Such tables lack part of the clones; where checked against another copy, unresolved V genes explain under half of the gap, and the rest is unexplained. V and J calls and clone size are as listed in that table; D and trimming were resolved from the DNA. For this sample there are 2 million to 2.5 million clones; approximately 96% appear just once. The top ten constitute more than 0.1% of the sample.

Sequencing was done on a sample of naive CD4+ T cells sorted from blood. Taken with the paper, the label for cell subset or site translates to: CD45RA+ positively selected. This TCR came from a man aged 18 to 30 in good health. Recombination linked TRBV6-5 to TRBJ2-5; TRBD1 is a possible D gene, resting on 5 matching bases. The DNA reads TGTGCCAGCAGTCGGACAAAAGAGACCCAGTACTTC. Its protein reads: CASSRTKETQYF.